This T cell receptor (beta chain) was profiled in a study of blood T cell repertoires in COVID-19 (dated by TCRdb to between 2020 and 2021). The study in broad terms: Samples from collaborators originated in the United States, Italy and Spain and spanned both the acute and convalescent phases of COVID-19. The material from the prospective study consisted of cDNA or gDNA derived from T cells, B-cell-depleted T cells, or PBMCs. Subjects who had been exposed to COVID-19, were actively infected with it, or had recovered from it provided the deeply sampled blood TCRbeta repertoires that made up the dataset. The repertoires were released in a freely available public database meant as a resource for research on the immune response to SARS-CoV-2. The samples were drawn from two sources: the first 160 participants of the ongoing ImmuneRACE study, and fewer than 1,500 subjects contributed by 6 global collaborators. Nearly every sample came with metadata listing a de-identified subject ID, COVID-19 status, age in years and sex. Where available, HLA class I and class II types were obtained from metadata supplied by the sample provider rather than from assay-based typing.

Concerning this clone itself: It has no known antigen specificity. Base qualities are not at hand, and no much larger clone is one base apart.

The investigation overall reported the following: How much clinical and demographic metadata was included differed by source and by participant, and the metadata was provided uncurated.

TCRbeta CDR3 regions were amplified from genomic DNA using the immunoSEQ Assay, a bias-controlled multiplex PCR. The paper's data handling went like this. The number of nucleated cells in each sample was estimated from the amplification of reference gene primers within the assay. To quantify the absolute abundance of each unique TCRbeta CDR3 rearrangement, sequence reads were collapsed and filtered. For each sample, productive Simpson clonality was calculated as the square root of Simpson's diversity index across productive rearrangements. TCRdb mirrors the immuneACCESS table, restricted to in-frame sequences. Some clones are absent from its copies; in checked studies, under half trace to an unresolved V gene, and the reason for the others is unknown. D and trimming were read from the DNA, whereas the V and J calls and clone size are those reported in that table. The sample profile shows 90,000 to 100,000 clones; 70% to 90% of them were found once. In total, the top ten clones hold approximately 16% of the sample.

At one collaborating source in Seattle, patients were enrolled during active infection and were followed longitudinally through the course of disease. Collaborating institutions collected whole blood in K2EDTA tubes following their own protocols. For TCRbeta analysis, collaborator samples were shipped as frozen whole blood, as isolated PBMCs, or as DNA extracted from either sample type. Ends trimmed: V by 2 bases, J by 4 bases; bases unmatched to a gene: 6. Looking up the germline V gene yields CDR1 SGHRS and CDR2 YFSETQ. The CDR3 sequence holds 16 residues, the cysteine and phenylalanine included. Of the read, only the CDR3 DNA is kept; its 48 bases are in frame from base 1.

This clonotype originated in a woman aged 55-75 years with COVID-19, enrolled during active disease. The chain uses TRBV5-1 and TRBJ2-2; a stretch of 9 junction bases matches TRBD1. The sample taken for sequencing was peripheral blood. The DNA sequence is TGCGCCAGCAGCTTCACAGGGGGCGCGGGCACCGGGGAGCTGTTTTTT. It specifies CASSFTGGAGTGELFF.